Presented here are 20 T cell receptor beta chains from one specimen sequenced in a study of regulatory T cells in long-lasting Graves disease. Library construction for TCR beta used iRepertoire HTBI primers and Arm-PCR of CDR3 regions. A single record per CDR3 protein comes from TCRdb applying MiXCR to the multiplex PCR reads. The sample consists of 600,000 to 800,000 distinct CDR3 sequences, 30% of them appearing once. The time point here: persistent/refractory GD, antithyroid drugs over 5 years with positive TRAb. Following extraction of RNA from PBMCs, that RNA was used to make the TCR library. The sequencing used peripheral blood mononuclear cells (PBMCs), collected when the disease was refractory, from a patient treated with antithyroid drugs. These receptors originate from a female donor with Graves disease.

The chain carries TRBV15 and TRBJ2-7; D gene ambiguous. Trimming took 1 base from V and 3 from J, leaving 7 bases between them. The germline gives CDR1 LNHNV, CDR2 YYDKDF (reference sequence). The CDR3 has 13 amino acids. The CDR3 reads CATSRVVGYEQYF. Here the CDR3 DNA reads TGTGCCACCAGCAGAGTGGTGGGCTACGAGCAGTACTTC.

This clonotype has just a few counts. The chain employs TRBV2 and TRBJ2-5, with a tentative D call TRBD2 (6 bases). The last part of the DNA fits TRBJ2-1 better; the J call may be wrong. This CDR3 is 13 amino acids long. Per germline, CDR1 SNHLY and CDR2 FYNNEI. The CDR3 sequence: CASSVREYNEQFF. In DNA, the CDR3 is TGTGCCAGCAGTGTGCGGGAATACAATGAGCAGTTCTTC.

Comment on this clonotype: Likely a read error: the CDR3 ends without its conserved phenylalanine or tryptophan. The V call is TRBV6-2 or TRBV6-3, the J call TRBJ2-5, with a tentative D call TRBD2 (6 bases). This CDR3 contains 17 residues. Germline V lookup: CDR1 MNHEY, CDR2 SVGEGT. Trimming shortened V by 0 bases and J by 7 bases, and 21 bases separated the two germline ends. CDR3 sequence reads: CASSYSLPGETLGTQYL. CDR3 DNA: TGTGCCAGCAGTTACTCGCTGCCGGGGGAAACCTTAGGGACCCAGTACCTC.

This chain uses TRBV5-5 with TRBJ2-2; tentatively, D is TRBD1 or TRBD2 (5 bases each). Deletions cut 5 bases from V and 4 bases from J, with 21 bases between. The CDR3 totals 17 residues. Germline assignment: CDR1 SGHKS and CDR2 YYEKEE (reference sequence). DNA of the CDR3: TGTGCCAGCAGAGAACCCGATTGGGACCCGGGCACCGGGGAGCTGTTTTTT. It translates to CASREPDWDPGTGELFF.

In its sample, this clonotype was seen a few times. V is TRBV28 and J is TRBJ1-5; D not certain. Germline loops: CDR1 MDHEN, CDR2 SYDVKM. Trimming left V 2 bases short and J 4 bases short, with 9 bases between. The CDR3 sequence is 14 residues long. CDR3: CASSLVFGNQPQHF. In nucleotides, the CDR3 is TGTGCCAGCAGTTTAGTTTTCGGAAATCAGCCCCAGCATTTT.

The rearrangement joins TRBV6-1 to TRBJ1-5, with D tentatively TRBD1 (5 bases). V was pared by 6 bases and J by 6 bases, with 15 bases between. The CDR3 totals 14 residues. Per germline, CDR1 MNHNS and CDR2 SASEGT. This chain's CDR3 is CASRDSLLTQPQHF. CDR3 DNA sequence: TGTGCCAGCAGAGACAGCTTGCTAACTCAGCCCCAGCATTTT.

The chain links TRBV29-1 to TRBJ2-7; a possible D gene is TRBD1 (5 bases). Per the germline V gene, CDR1 is SQVTM and CDR2 is ANQGSEA. V lost 5 bases and J 0 bases, leaving 8 bases between the germline ends. There are 12 residues in the CDR3. This CDR3 is CSVRTLSYEQYF. The CDR3 DNA sequence: TGCAGCGTTAGGACACTCTCCTACGAGCAGTACTTC.

This chain connects TRBV5-4 to TRBJ1-4; 9 nucleotides line up with TRBD1. Germline CDR1 is SGHNT and CDR2 is YYREEE (reference sequence). The V and J ends lost 1 base and 7 bases, in that order; junction bases with no gene match: 5. This CDR3 contains 15 residues. CDR3 residues: CASSLSGQGPEKLFF. The CDR3 coding sequence is TGTGCCAGCAGCTTGTCGGGACAGGGACCTGAAAAACTGTTTTTT.

Ten or more counts support this clonotype. This chain uses TRBV11-2 with TRBJ1-5, with D unresolved. Trimming cost V 1 base and J 3 bases, with 10 bases left between them. The CDR3 has 15 residues. The germline V gene has CDR1 SGHAT and CDR2 FQNNGV. This chain's CDR3 is CASSLGGQVNQPQHF. DNA for the CDR3: TGTGCCAGCAGCTTAGGCGGTCAAGTCAATCAGCCCCAGCATTTT.

Comment on this clonotype: The final CDR3 position lacks the conserved phenylalanine or tryptophan, pointing to a likely read error. This sequence joins TRBV12-3 or TRBV12-4 and TRBJ1-1; TRBD1 agrees at 7 bases. This CDR3 is built from 16 residues. V was clipped by 4 bases and J by 3 bases; unmatched bases: 11. This chain's CDR3 is CASSYAGRGRDTEAFL. CDR3 nucleotide sequence: TGTGCCAGCAGTTACGCGGGGAGGGGGCGAGACACTGAAGCTTTCCTT.

The CDR3 protein is CASKTHASNQPQHF. The CDR3 region has the DNA TGTGCCAGCAAGACACATGCGAGCAATCAGCCCCAGCATTTT. The rearrangement joins TRBV12-3 or TRBV12-4 to TRBJ1-5; D unclear. The germline V and J ends were trimmed by 7 bases and 1 base, with 11 bases remaining between them. The CDR3 is 14 amino acids.

This clonotype has a handful of counts. The gene calls are TRBV2 and TRBJ1-1; D is unresolved. Trimming stripped 7 bases from V and 0 bases from J, with 12 bases between. Germline CDR1 SNHLY, CDR2 FYNNEI. This CDR3 is built from 14 residues. The chain's CDR3 is CASTRQSMNTEAFF. CDR3 sequence (DNA): TGTGCCAGCACAAGGCAATCGATGAACACTGAAGCTTTCTTT.

The chain combines TRBV2 with TRBJ1-1, with D possibly being TRBD1 (6 bases). The CDR3 runs 13 residues. Germline V gene lookup returns CDR1 SNHLY and CDR2 FYNNEI. V gave up 6 bases and J gave up 8 bases, with 16 bases separating them. This CDR3 is CASRTRETGEAFF. The CDR3, as DNA: TGTGCCAGCAGAACTCGGGAGACAGGCGAAGCTTTCTTT.

This clonotype came up a few times. The chain couples TRBV6-1 to TRBJ1-1; D perhaps matches TRBD1 (5 bases). From germline, CDR1 is MNHNS and CDR2 SASEGT. Trimming took off 3 bases at V and 4 bases at J, with 15 bases between the two ends. The CDR3 totals 15 residues. The CDR3 loop is CASSERLGGSTEAFF. CDR3 in DNA: TGTGCCAGCAGTGAGCGTCTTGGGGGAAGCACTGAAGCTTTCTTT.

V and J are TRBV7-9 and TRBJ2-7; 7 bases match TRBD1. V lost 5 bases, J lost 2 bases, and 9 bases stayed unmatched. The CDR3 totals 15 residues. Germline V gives CDR1 SEHNR, CDR2 FQNEAQ (reference sequence). DNA of the CDR3: TGTGCCAGCAGCGGGTTCCAGGGGGAAACCTACGAGCAGTACTTC. Translating gives CASSGFQGETYEQYF.

At least ten counts were recorded for this clonotype. The V call is TRBV11-3, the J call TRBJ2-2; D is unresolved. The CDR3 loop spans 12 amino acids. Germline loops: CDR1 SGHNT, CDR2 YENEEA. Between the trimmed V and J ends, which lost 1 base and 7 bases, there was a span of 4 bases. The CDR3 DNA reads as TGTGCCAGCAGCTTAGTCCGCGGGGAGCTGTTTTTT. Protein sequence: CASSLVRGELFF.

As regards this clonotype: A much larger clone lies a single base off, so this may be a read error. The chain carries TRBV12-3 or TRBV12-4 and TRBJ1-5, with a possible D match to TRBD1 (6 bases). With 4 bases removed from V and 6 bases from J, the gap between germline ends came to 13 bases. The CDR3 is made up of 14 amino acids. The CDR3 coding sequence is TGTGCCAGCAGTTCATTACAGGGCAGTCAGCCCCAGCATTTT. It translates to CASSSLQGSQPQHF.

In this sample, this clonotype turned up a few times. J is TRBJ2-2 and V is TRBV29-1, with 8 nucleotides matching TRBD2. Germline V gene data show CDR1 as SQVTM and CDR2 as ANQGSEA. This CDR3 spans 11 amino acids. The J segment lost 5 bases and the V segment lost 7 bases, leaving 0 bases of the junction unmatched. The CDR3 bases are TGCAGCGGACTAGCGACCGGGGAGCTGTTTTTT. It translates to CSGLATGELFF.

The gene calls are TRBV6-1 and TRBJ2-1, with D possibly called TRBD1 or TRBD2 (6 bases each). V was shortened by 5 bases and J by 8 bases, with 16 bases between the two germline ends. Germline CDR1 and CDR2: MNHNS and SASEGT. The CDR3 consists of 14 residues. The CDR3 nucleotides read TGTGCCAGCAGTCCAAGGAAGGGGGGAGATGAGCAGTTCTTC. Its protein is CASSPRKGGDEQFF.

The rearrangement uses TRBV27 and TRBJ2-1, with D perhaps matching TRBD1 (6 bases). Germline lookup yields CDR1 MNHEY and CDR2 SMNVEV (reference sequence). Trimming cost V 5 bases and J 2 bases, with 7 bases left between them. The CDR3 length is 13 residues. The CDR3 loop is CASSGGPYNEQFF. In DNA form, the CDR3 reads TGTGCCAGCAGTGGGGGCCCCTACAATGAGCAGTTCTTC.